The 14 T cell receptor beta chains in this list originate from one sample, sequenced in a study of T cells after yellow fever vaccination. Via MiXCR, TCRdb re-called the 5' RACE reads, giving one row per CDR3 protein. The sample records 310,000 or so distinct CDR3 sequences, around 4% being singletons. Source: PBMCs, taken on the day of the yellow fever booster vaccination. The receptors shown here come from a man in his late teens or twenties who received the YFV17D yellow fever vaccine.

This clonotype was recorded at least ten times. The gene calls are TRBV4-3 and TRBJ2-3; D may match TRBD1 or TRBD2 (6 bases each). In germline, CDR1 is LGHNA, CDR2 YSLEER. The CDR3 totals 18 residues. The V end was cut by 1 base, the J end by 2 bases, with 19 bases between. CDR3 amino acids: CASSQGPAYPGATDTQYF. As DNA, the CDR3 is TGCGCCAGCAGCCAAGGGCCAGCCTACCCGGGGGCCACAGATACGCAGTATTTT.

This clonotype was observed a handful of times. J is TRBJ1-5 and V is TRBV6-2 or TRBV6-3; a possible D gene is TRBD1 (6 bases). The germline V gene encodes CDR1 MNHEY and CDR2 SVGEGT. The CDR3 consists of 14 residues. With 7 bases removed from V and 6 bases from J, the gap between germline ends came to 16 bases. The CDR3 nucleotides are TGTGCCAGCACCCCCACGGAGGGGGGTCAGCCCCAGCATTTT. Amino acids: CASTPTEGGQPQHF.

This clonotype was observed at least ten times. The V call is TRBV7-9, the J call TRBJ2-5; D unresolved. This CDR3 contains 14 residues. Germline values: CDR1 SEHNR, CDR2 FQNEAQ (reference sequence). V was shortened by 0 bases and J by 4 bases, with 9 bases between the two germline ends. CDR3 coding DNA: TGTGCCAGCAGCTTAGCATCTATGGGAGAGACCCAGTACTTC. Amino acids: CASSLASMGETQYF.

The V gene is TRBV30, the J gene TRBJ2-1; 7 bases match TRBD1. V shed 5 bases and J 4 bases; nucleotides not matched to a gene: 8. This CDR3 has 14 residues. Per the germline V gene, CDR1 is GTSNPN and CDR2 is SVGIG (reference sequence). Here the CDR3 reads CAWGTGATYNEQFF. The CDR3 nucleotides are TGTGCCTGGGGAACAGGGGCGACATACAATGAGCAGTTCTTC.

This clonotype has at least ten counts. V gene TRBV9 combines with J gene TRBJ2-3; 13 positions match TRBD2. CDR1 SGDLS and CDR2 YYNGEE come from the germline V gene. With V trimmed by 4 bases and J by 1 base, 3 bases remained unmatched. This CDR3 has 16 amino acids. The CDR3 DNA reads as TGTGCCAGCAGCATACTAGCGGGGGGGGGCACAGATACGCAGTATTTT. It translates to CASSILAGGGTDTQYF. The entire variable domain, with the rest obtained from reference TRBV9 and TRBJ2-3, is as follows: DSGVTQTPKHLITATGQRVTLRCSPRSGDLSVYWYQQSLDQGLQFLIQYYNGEERAKGNILERFSAQQFPDLHSELNLSSLELGDSALYFCASSILAGGGTDTQYFGPGTRLTVL.

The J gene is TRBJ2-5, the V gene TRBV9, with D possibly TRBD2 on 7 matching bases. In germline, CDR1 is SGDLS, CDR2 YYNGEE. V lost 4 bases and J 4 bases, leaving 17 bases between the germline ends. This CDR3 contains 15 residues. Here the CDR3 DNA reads TGTGCCAGCAGCCCCCGGGGGGCCCGAGGAGAGACCCAGTACTTC. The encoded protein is CASSPRGARGETQYF.

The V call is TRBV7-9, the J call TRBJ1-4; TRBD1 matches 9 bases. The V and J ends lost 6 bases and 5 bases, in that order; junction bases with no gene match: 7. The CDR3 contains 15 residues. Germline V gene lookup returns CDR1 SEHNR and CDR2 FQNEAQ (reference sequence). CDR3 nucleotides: TGTGCCAGCAGTTTGCTACAGGGGGCGAATGAAAAACTGTTTTTT. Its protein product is CASSLLQGANEKLFF.

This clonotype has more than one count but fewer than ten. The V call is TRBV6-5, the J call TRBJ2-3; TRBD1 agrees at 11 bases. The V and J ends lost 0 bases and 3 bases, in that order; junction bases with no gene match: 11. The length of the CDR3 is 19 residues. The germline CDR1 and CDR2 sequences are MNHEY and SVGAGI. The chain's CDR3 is CASSYSLGGQGAGTDTQYF. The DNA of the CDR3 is TGTGCCAGCAGTTACTCGTTAGGTGGACAGGGGGCTGGTACAGATACGCAGTATTTT.

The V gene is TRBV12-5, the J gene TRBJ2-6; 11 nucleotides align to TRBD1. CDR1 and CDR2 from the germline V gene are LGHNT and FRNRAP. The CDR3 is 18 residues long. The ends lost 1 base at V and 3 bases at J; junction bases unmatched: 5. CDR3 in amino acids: CASGLAGQGAHGANVLTF. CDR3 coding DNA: TGTGCTAGTGGTTTGGCCGGACAGGGGGCGCATGGGGCCAACGTCCTGACTTTC.

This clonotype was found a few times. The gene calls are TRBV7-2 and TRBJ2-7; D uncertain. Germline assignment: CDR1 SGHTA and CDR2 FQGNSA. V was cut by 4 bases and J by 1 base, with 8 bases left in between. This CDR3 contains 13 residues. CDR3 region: CASSWARSYEQYF. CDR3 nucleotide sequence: TGTGCCAGCAGCTGGGCCCGTTCCTACGAGCAGTACTTC.

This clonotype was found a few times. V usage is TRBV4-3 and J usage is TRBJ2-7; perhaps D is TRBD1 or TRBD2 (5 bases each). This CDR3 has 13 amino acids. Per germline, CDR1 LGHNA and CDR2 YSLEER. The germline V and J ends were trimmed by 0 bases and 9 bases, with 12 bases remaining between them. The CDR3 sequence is CASSQDFGAPQYF. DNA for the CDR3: TGCGCCAGCAGCCAAGATTTCGGGGCACCGCAGTACTTC.

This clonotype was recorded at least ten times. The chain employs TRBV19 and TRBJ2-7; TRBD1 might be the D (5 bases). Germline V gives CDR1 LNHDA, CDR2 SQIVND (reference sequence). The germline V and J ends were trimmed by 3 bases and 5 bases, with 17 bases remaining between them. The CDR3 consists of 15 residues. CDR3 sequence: CASSILPQGINEQYF. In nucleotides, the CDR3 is TGTGCCAGTAGTATTTTACCTCAGGGCATCAACGAGCAGTACTTC.

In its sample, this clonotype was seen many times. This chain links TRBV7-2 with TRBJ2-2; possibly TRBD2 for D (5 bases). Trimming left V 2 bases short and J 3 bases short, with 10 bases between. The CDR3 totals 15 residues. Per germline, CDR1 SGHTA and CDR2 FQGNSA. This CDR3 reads CASSLRGRDTGELFF. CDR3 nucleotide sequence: TGTGCCAGCAGCTTAAGAGGGCGGGACACCGGGGAGCTGTTTTTT.

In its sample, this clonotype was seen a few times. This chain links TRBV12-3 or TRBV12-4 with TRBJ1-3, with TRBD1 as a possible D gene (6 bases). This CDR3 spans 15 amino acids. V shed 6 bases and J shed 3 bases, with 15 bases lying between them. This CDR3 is CASSSKTGGGNTIYF. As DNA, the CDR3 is TGTGCCAGCAGCTCCAAGACAGGTGGTGGAAACACCATATATTTT.